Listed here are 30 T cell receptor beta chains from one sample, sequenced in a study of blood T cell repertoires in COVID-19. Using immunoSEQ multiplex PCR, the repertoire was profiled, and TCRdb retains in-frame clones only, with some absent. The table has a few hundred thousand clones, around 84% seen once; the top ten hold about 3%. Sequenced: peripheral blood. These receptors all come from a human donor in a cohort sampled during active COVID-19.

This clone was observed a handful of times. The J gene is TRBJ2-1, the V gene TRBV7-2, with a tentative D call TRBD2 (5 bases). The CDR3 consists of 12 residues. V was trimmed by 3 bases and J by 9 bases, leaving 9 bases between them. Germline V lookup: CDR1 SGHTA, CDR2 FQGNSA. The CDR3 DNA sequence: TGTGCCAGCAGCTTGGACTGGGGTGAGCAGTTCTTC. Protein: CASSLDWGEQFF.

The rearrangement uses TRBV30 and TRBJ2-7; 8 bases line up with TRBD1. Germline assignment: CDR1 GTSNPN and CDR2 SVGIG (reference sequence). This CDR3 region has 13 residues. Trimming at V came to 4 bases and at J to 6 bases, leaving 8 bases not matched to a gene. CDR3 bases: TGTGCCTGGAATGGGCAGGGGGCAACCGAGCAGTACTTC. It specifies CAWNGQGATEQYF.

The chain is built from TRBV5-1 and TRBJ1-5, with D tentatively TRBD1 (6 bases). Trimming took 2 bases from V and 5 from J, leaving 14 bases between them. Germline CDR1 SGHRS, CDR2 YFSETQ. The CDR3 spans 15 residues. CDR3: CASSLQGSHDQPQHF. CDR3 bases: TGCGCCAGCAGCTTACAGGGTTCCCATGATCAGCCCCAGCATTTT.

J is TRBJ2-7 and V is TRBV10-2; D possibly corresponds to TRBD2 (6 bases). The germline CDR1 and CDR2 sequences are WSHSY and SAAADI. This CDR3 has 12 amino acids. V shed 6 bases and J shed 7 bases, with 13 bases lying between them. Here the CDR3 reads CASSLTRGEQYF. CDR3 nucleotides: TGCGCCAGCAGCCTTACACGGGGGGAGCAGTACTTC.

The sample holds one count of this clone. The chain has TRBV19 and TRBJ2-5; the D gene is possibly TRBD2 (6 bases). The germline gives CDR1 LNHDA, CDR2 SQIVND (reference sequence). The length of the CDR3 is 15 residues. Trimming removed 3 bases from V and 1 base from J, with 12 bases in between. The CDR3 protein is CASSISAGSQETQYF. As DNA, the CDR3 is TGTGCCAGTAGTATCTCCGCGGGAAGCCAAGAGACCCAGTACTTC.

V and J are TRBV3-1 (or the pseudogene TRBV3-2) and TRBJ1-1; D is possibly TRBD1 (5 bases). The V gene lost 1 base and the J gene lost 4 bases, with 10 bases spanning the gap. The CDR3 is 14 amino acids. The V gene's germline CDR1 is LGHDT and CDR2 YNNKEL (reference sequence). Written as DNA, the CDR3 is TGTGCCAGCAGCCAAGCGAGGCAGGGCACTGAAGCTTTCTTT. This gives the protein CASSQARQGTEAFF.

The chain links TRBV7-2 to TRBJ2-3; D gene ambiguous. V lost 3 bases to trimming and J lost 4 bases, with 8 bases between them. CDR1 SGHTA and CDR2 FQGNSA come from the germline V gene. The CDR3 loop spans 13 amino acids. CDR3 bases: TGTGCCAGCAGCTTCCCGTATGCAGATACGCAGTATTTT. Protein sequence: CASSFPYADTQYF.

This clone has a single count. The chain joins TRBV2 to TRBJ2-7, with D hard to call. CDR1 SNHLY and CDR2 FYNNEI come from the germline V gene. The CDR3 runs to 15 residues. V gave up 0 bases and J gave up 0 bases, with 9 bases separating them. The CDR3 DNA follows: TGTGCCAGCAGTGAAGCGGGCCCGCCCTCCTACGAGCAGTACTTC. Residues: CASSEAGPPSYEQYF.

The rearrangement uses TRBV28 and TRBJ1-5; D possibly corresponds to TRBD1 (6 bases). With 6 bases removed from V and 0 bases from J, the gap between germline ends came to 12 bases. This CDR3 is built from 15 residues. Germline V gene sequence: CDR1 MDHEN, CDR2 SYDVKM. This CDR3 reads CASSPGTLSNQPQHF. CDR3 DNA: TGTGCCAGCAGCCCCGGGACACTTAGCAATCAGCCCCAGCATTTT.

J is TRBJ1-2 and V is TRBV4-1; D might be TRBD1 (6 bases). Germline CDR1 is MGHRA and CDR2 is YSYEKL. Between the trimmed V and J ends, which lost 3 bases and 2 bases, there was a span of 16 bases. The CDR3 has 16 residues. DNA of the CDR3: TGCGCCAGCAGCCACGAGGGGGTACGAGGAAACTATGGCTACACCTTC. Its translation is CASSHEGVRGNYGYTF.

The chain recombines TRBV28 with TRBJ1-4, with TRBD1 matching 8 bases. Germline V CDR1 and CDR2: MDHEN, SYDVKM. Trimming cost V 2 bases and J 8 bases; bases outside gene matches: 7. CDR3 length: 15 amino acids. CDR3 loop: CASSLVAGGREKLFF. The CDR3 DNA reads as TGTGCCAGCAGTTTAGTGGCAGGGGGCCGGGAAAAACTGTTTTTT.

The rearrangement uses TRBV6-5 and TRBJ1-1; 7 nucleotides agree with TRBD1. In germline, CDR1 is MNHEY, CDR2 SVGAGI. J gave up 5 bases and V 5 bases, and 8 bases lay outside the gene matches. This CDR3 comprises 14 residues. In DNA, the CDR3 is TGTGCCAGCAGTCCTAGGGACAGTTGGACTGAAGCTTTCTTT. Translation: CASSPRDSWTEAFF.

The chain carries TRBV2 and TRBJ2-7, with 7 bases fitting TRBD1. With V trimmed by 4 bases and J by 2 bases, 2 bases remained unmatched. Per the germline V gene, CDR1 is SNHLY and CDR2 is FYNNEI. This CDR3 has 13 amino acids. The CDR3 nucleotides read TGTGCCAGCAGTGGACAGGGCCCCTACGAGCAGTACTTC. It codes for CASSGQGPYEQYF.

The CDR3 coding sequence is TGTGCCTGGGTGCCTCGGGGAGGGATCGGCGGCGAGCAGTACTTC. It encodes CAWVPRGGIGGEQYF. The chain couples TRBV30 to TRBJ2-7; TRBD2 aligns across 7 bases. The trim removed 5 bases at V and 6 bases at J, leaving 16 bases unmatched. The germline CDR1 and CDR2 sequences are GTSNPN and SVGIG (reference sequence). This CDR3 is built from 15 residues.

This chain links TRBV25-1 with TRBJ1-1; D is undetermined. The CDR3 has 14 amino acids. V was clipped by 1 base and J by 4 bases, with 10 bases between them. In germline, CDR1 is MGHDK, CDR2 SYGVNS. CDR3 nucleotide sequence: TGTGCCAGCAGTGAATTCGGGGTTAGCACTGAAGCTTTCTTT. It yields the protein CASSEFGVSTEAFF.

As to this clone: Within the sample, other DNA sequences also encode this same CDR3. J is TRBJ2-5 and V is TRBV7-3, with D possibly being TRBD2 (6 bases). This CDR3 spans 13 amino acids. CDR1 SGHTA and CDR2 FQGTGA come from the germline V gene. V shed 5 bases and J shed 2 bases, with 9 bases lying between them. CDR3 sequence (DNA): TGTGCCAGCAGCCTAGCGCCGCAAGAGACCCAGTACTTC. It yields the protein CASSLAPQETQYF.

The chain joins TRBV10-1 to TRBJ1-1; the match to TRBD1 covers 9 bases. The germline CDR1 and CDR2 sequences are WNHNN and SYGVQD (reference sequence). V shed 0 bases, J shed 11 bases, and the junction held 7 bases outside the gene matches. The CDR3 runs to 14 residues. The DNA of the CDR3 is TGCGCCAGCAGTGAGTCGGGGACAGGGCTCGGGGCTTTCTTT. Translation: CASSESGTGLGAFF.

The CDR3 DNA sequence: TGCGCCAGCAGCTGGGCGTCGGGACAGGGCCCTGAGCAGTACTTC. Protein: CASSWASGQGPEQYF. The rearrangement links TRBV5-1 to TRBJ2-7; the match to TRBD1 covers 9 bases. CDR1 is SGHRS, CDR2 YFSETQ, per germline. After removal of 3 bases from V and 7 bases from J, the junction contained 11 bases not matched to a gene. This CDR3 is 15 amino acids long.

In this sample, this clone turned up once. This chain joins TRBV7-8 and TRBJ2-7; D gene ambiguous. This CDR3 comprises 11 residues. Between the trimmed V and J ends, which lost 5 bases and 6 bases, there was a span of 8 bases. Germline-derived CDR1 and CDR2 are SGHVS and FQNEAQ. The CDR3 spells CASSPGTEQYF. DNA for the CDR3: TGTGCCAGCAGCCCAGGAACCGAGCAGTACTTC.

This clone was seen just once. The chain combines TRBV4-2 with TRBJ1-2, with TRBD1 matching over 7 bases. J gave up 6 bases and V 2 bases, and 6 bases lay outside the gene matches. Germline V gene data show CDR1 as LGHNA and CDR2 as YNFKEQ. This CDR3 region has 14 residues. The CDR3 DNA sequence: TGTGCCAGCAGCCAACAGGGGGAGGTGGATGGCTACACCTTC. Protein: CASSQQGEVDGYTF.

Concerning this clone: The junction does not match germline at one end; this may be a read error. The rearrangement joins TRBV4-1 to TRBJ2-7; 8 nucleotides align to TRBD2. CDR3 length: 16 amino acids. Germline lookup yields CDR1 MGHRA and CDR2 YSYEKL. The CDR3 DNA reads TGCGCCAGCAGCCAAGACCCGGCCGGGGGGGGATACGGGCAGTACTTC. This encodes CASSQDPAGGGYGQYF.

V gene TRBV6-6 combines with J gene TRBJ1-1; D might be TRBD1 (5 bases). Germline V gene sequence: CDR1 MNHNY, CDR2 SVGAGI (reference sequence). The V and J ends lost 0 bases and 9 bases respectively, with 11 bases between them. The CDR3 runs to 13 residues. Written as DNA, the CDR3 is TGTGCCAGCAGTTACTCAAACTTGGACAAAGCTTTCTTT. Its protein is CASSYSNLDKAFF.

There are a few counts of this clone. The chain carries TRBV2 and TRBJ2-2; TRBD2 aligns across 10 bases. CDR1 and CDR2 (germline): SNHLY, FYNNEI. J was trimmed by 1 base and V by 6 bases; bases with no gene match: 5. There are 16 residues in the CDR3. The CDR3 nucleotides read TGTGCCAGCAGCCCGTTAGCGGGAGGGAACACCGGGGAGCTGTTTTTT. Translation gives CASSPLAGGNTGELFF.

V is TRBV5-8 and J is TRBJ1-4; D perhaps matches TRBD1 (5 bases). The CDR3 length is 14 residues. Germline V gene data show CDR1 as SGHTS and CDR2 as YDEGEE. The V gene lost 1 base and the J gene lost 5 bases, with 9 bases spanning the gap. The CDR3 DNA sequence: TGTGCCAGCAGCTTGCCAAGGGGCAATGAAAAACTGTTTTTT. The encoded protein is CASSLPRGNEKLFF.

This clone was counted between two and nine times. CDR3 sequence: CASSQATAGGADTQYF. The DNA of the CDR3 is TGTGCCAGCAGCCAAGCGACCGCCGGGGGAGCAGATACGCAGTATTTT. The chain employs TRBV4-2 and TRBJ2-3; D is possibly TRBD2 (6 bases). This CDR3 is built from 16 residues. Per the germline V gene, CDR1 is LGHNA and CDR2 is YNFKEQ. Trimming removed 1 base at V and 4 bases at J, with 15 bases between.

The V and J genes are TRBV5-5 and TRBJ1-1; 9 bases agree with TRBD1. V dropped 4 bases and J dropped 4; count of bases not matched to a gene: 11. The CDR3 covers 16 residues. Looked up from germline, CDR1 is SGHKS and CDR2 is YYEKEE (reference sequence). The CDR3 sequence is CASSLTGGEYGTEAFF. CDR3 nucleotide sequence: TGTGCCAGCAGCCTAACAGGGGGCGAGTATGGCACTGAAGCTTTCTTT.

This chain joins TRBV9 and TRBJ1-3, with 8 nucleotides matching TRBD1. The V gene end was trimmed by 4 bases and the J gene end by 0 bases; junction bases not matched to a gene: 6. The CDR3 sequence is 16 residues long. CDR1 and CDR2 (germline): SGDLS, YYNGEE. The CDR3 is CASSPPGQDSGNTIYF. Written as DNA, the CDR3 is TGTGCCAGCAGCCCCCCGGGACAGGACTCTGGAAACACCATATATTTT.

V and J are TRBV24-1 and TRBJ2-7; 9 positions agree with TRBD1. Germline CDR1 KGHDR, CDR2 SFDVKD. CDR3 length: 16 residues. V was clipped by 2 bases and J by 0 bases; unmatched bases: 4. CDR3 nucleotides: TGTGCCACCAGTGATTCCGGGACAGGGAGCTCCTACGAGCAGTACTTC. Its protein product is CATSDSGTGSSYEQYF.

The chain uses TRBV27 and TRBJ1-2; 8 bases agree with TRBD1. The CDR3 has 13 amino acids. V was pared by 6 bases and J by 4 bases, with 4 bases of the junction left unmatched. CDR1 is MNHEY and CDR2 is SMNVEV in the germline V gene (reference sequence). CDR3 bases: TGTGCCAGCAGGCCGACAGGGGTCTATGGCTACACCTTC. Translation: CASRPTGVYGYTF.

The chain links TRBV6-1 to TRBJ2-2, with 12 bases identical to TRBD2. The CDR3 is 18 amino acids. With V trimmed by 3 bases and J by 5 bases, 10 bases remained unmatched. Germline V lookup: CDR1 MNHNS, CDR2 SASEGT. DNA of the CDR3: TGTGCCAGCAGTGAGGGGAAACTAGCGGGAGGTTGGACCGGGGAGCTGTTTTTT. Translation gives CASSEGKLAGGWTGELFF.